Shown below are 16 T cell receptor beta chains from a single sample sequenced in a study of cytomegalovirus exposure and HLA in healthy donors (dated by TCRdb to 2017 to 2019). Libraries were constructed by the immunoSEQ multiplex PCR assay. A mixture of 60 forward primers for TCR Vbeta segments and 13 reverse primers for TCR Jbeta segments was used in the multiplex PCR. Entries here come from immuneACCESS through TCRdb and include only in-frame sequences with V and J called. Some clones fail to appear in such tables; in the studies checked, an unresolved V gene covers under half of the shortfall, and the cause of the remainder is unknown. Here the sample has about 130,000 clones; approximately 80% occur a single time. Around 1.2% of the sample is taken by the ten largest. Sequences were obtained from PBMCs. These receptors were collected from a man aged 45 to 65 in good health and CMV-seronegative.

The chain carries TRBV7-9 and TRBJ2-2; 9 bases map to TRBD1. CDR3 length equals 14 residues. The V and J ends lost 5 bases and 6 bases, in that order; junction bases with no gene match: 4. CDR1 SEHNR and CDR2 FQNEAQ come from the germline V gene (reference sequence). The CDR3 loop reads CASSGTGNSGELFF. The CDR3 bases are TGTGCCAGCAGCGGGACAGGGAATTCCGGGGAGCTGTTTTTT.

The genes are TRBV6-1 and TRBJ1-2; TRBD1 aligns across 8 bases. Germline V gives CDR1 MNHNS, CDR2 SASEGT. V lost 5 bases to trimming and J lost 2 bases; unmatched junction nucleotides: 7. The CDR3 contains 15 residues. Here the CDR3 reads CASSFGRQGNYGYTF. CDR3 DNA: TGTGCCAGCAGTTTCGGCAGACAGGGGAACTATGGCTACACCTTC.

The chain uses TRBV7-9 and TRBJ1-3; perhaps TRBD1 as D (6 bases). This CDR3 region has 17 residues. V was shortened by 1 base and J by 4 bases, with 17 bases between the two germline ends. Germline V gene data show CDR1 as SEHNR and CDR2 as FQNEAQ (reference sequence). CDR3 bases: TGTGCCAGCAGCTTAGGTCTACAGGGTGGTCCAGGAAACACCATATATTTT. It codes for CASSLGLQGGPGNTIYF.

The rearrangement links TRBV20-1 to TRBJ2-5; D ambiguous. The CDR3 runs to 11 residues. V gave up 5 bases and J gave up 2 bases, with 6 bases separating them. CDR1 and CDR2 from the germline V gene are DFQATT and SNEGSKA (reference sequence). The CDR3 DNA reads TGCAGTGCTGTACTACAAGAGACCCAGTACTTC. Translating it yields CSAVLQETQYF.

This clone was observed a few times. The V gene is TRBV6-5, the J gene TRBJ2-2, with D possibly TRBD2 on 7 matching bases. CDR1 and CDR2 from the germline V gene are MNHEY and SVGAGI. Trimming left V 2 bases short and J 4 bases short, with 8 bases between. The CDR3 is 14 amino acids. This chain's CDR3 is CASSYGGATGELFF. In DNA form, the CDR3 reads TGTGCCAGCAGTTACGGGGGGGCCACCGGGGAGCTGTTTTTT.

The chain is built from TRBV6-1 and TRBJ2-2, with 8 nucleotides matching TRBD1. CDR3 size: 13 residues. J lost 6 bases, V lost 4 bases, and 1 base had no gene match. Germline-derived CDR1 and CDR2 are MNHNS and SASEGT. As DNA, the CDR3 is TGTGCCAGCAGTGGGACAGGGCCCGGGGAGCTGTTTTTT. Protein product: CASSGTGPGELFF.

The rearrangement links TRBV12-2 to TRBJ2-2; the DNA was not used to check the table's D call, TRBD2. TRBV12-2 is flagged as a pseudogene. The CDR3 has 23 amino acids. CDR3 residues: CASRLLYRDGASGPRRYNGELFF. The CDR3 coding sequence is TGTGCAAGTCGCTTACTATATCGGGATGGGGCTAGCGGGCCAAGGAGGTATAACGGGGAGCTGTTTTTT.

In DNA, the CDR3 is TGCGCCAGCAGCCAAGATCCAGAGGGCTCCGCGAACACCGGGGAGCTGTTTTTT. It codes for CASSQDPEGSANTGELFF. This rearrangement joins TRBV4-3 to TRBJ2-2; tentative D call: TRBD2 (5 bases). CDR3 size: 18 residues. The germline gives CDR1 LGHNA, CDR2 YSLEER. Between the trimmed V and J ends, which lost 0 bases and 0 bases, there was a span of 14 bases.

The chain uses TRBV27 and TRBJ2-1; TRBD2 aligns across 7 bases. Germline loops: CDR1 MNHEY, CDR2 SMNVEV (reference sequence). J lost 8 bases, V lost 3 bases, and 7 bases had no gene match. The CDR3 has 14 residues. Here the CDR3 reads CASSFREDWDEQFF. In nucleotides, the CDR3 is TGTGCCAGCAGTTTCCGGGAGGATTGGGATGAGCAGTTCTTC.

CDR3 in DNA: TGTGCCAGCAGCTGGGGGGTTGGGAAGACTAGCGGGAGACAAGAGACCCAGTACTTC. This sequence encodes CASSWGVGKTSGRQETQYF. The chain couples TRBV5-4 to TRBJ2-5; the match to TRBD2 covers 12 bases. Losses at the gene ends were 3 bases for V and 2 bases for J; bases not matched to a gene: 14. CDR1 SGHNT and CDR2 YYREEE come from the germline V gene (reference sequence). The CDR3 is 19 residues long.

V is TRBV14 and J is TRBJ2-5, with TRBD2 matching over 8 bases. The ends lost 3 bases at V and 5 bases at J; junction bases unmatched: 8. The CDR3 is 15 residues long. Looked up from germline, CDR1 is SGHDN and CDR2 is FVKESK. CDR3 in amino acids: CASSHLGRGAETQYF. The CDR3 bases are TGTGCCAGCAGCCACCTCGGGAGGGGGGCGGAGACCCAGTACTTC. The variable domain in full, with the rest retrieved from reference TRBV14 and TRBJ2-5, is EAGVTQFPSHSVIEKGQTVTLRCDPISGHDNLYWYRRVMGKEIKFLLHFVKESKQDESGMPNNRFLAERTGGTYSTLKVQPAELEDSGVYFCASSHLGRGAETQYFGPGTRLLVL.

This chain links TRBV19 with TRBJ2-7; D possibly corresponds to TRBD1 (6 bases). V lost 2 bases, J lost 7 bases, and 12 bases lay in between. The CDR3 runs to 13 residues. In germline, CDR1 is LNHDA, CDR2 SQIVND (reference sequence). The CDR3 here is CASSITGSGEQYF. The CDR3 DNA reads as TGTGCCAGTAGTATAACAGGGTCGGGGGAGCAGTACTTC.

This clone was counted between two and nine times. This rearrangement joins TRBV4-3 to TRBJ1-1, with TRBD1 identical over 7 bases. The CDR3 is 15 amino acids. Unmatched junction bases numbered 6, after V lost 1 base and J lost 4 bases. Looked up from germline, CDR1 is LGHNA and CDR2 is YSLEER. CDR3 sequence (DNA): TGCGCCAGCAGCCAAGGCCAGGGGGGAGTCACTGAAGCTTTCTTT. It yields the protein CASSQGQGGVTEAFF.

V usage is TRBV6-5 and J usage is TRBJ2-4; weak D call: TRBD2 (7 bases). Trimming stripped 2 bases from V and 4 bases from J, with 9 bases between. Germline V gene lookup returns CDR1 MNHEY and CDR2 SVGAGI. The CDR3 sequence is 14 residues long. CDR3 sequence: CASSYRGAKNIQYF. CDR3 coding DNA: TGTGCCAGCAGTTACCGGGGGGCTAAAAACATTCAGTACTTC.

This clone has only a few counts. The rearrangement uses TRBV7-8 and TRBJ1-4; 7 bases map to TRBD1. V was pared by 0 bases and J by 3 bases, with 4 bases of the junction left unmatched. The CDR3 runs to 16 residues. Germline assignment: CDR1 SGHVS and CDR2 FQNEAQ. CDR3 coding DNA: TGTGCCAGCAGCTTAGCGCTTGGGACAGCTAATGAAAAACTGTTTTTT. Protein product: CASSLALGTANEKLFF. Looking up the rest from reference TRBV7-8 and TRBJ1-4 gives the full variable domain: GAGVSQSPRYKVAKRGQDVALRCDPISGHVSLFWYQQALGQGPEFLTYFQNEAQLDKSGLPSDRFFAERPEGSVSTLKIQRTQQEDSAVYLCASSLALGTANEKLFFGSGTQLSVL.

The V gene is TRBV28, the J gene TRBJ1-4, with a tentative D call TRBD1 (6 bases). Trimming took 1 base from V and 3 from J, leaving 6 bases between them. The germline CDR1 and CDR2 sequences are MDHEN and SYDVKM. This CDR3 contains 14 residues. The CDR3 DNA follows: TGTGCCAGCAGTTTATCAGGGGCTAATGAAAAACTGTTTTTT. Translated: CASSLSGANEKLFF.